This T cell receptor (beta chain) was identified during a study of human T cells and chemical hapten exposure. This clonotype was seen ten or more times. Its antigen is not known. V lost 2 bases to trimming and J lost 2 bases, with 11 bases between them. The germline CDR1 and CDR2 sequences are SGHKS and YYEKEE (reference sequence). The CDR3 totals 15 residues. Time point described: patch test 1, 2 weeks after DPC sensitization. Treatment meaning: therapeutic diphenylcyclopropenone sensitization with weekly scalp DPC. MiXCR, applied by TCRdb to the RACE reads, yields one record per CDR3 protein. The sample holds 74,000 or so distinct CDR3 sequences, about a tenth seen once. Study-level points and caveats: No alteration of TCRs above 1 in 1000 frequency was seen with DPC sensitization.

The sample was whole blood, taken in connection with sensitization to the hapten diphenylcyclopropenone (DPC). This clonotype originated in a woman aged 45-60 years with alopecia areata. Some clones in this sample may be carry-over from other donors' samples. V is TRBV5-5 and J is TRBJ2-4; D unresolved. The CDR3 protein is CASSLDGPPKNIQYF. Here the CDR3 DNA reads TGTGCCAGCAGCTTAGACGGGCCCCCCAAAAACATTCAGTACTTC.